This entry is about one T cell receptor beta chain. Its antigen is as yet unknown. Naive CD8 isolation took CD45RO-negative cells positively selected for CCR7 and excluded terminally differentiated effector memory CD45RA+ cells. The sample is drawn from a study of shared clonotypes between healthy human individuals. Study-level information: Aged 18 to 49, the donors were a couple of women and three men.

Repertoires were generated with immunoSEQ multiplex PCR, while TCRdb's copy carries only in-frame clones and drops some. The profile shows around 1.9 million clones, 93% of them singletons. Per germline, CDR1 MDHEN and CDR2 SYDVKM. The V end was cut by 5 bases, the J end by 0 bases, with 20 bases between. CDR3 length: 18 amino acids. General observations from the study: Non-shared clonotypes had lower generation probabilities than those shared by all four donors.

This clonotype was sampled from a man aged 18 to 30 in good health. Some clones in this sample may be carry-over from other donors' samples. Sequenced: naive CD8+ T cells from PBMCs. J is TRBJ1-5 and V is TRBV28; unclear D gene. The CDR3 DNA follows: TGTGCCAGCAGTCCCCACGATGCGGAGGCCTATAGCAATCAGCCCCAGCATTTT. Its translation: CASSPHDAEAYSNQPQHF. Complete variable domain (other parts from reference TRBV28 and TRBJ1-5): DVKVTQSSRYLVKRTGEKVFLECVQDMDHENMFWYRQDPGLGLRLIYFSYDVKMKEKGDIPEGYSVSREKKERFSLILESASTNQTSMYLCASSPHDAEAYSNQPQHFGDGTRLSIL.